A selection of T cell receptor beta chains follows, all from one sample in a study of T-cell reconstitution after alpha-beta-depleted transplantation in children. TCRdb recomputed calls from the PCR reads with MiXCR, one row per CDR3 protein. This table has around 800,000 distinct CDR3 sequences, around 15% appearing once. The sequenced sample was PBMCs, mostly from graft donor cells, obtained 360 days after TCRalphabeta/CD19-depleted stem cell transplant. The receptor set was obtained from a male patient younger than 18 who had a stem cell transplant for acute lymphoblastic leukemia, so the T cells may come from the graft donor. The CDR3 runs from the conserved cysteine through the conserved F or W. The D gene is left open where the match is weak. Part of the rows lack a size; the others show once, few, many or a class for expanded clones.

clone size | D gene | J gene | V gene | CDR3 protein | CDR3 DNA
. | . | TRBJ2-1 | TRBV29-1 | CSAWTPLDNEQFF | TGCAGCGCCTGGACTCCCCTTGATAATGAGCAGTTCTTC
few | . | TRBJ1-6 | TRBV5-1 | CASSPEFHSPLHF | TGCGCCAGCAGCCCCGAATTCCATTCACCCCTCCACTTT
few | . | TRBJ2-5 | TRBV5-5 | CASSSAGTSQETQYF | TGTGCCAGCAGCTCTGCCGGGACATCTCAAGAGACCCAGTACTTC
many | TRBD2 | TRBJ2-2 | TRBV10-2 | CASRIAGSTGELFF | TGCGCCAGCAGAATAGCGGGATCCACCGGGGAGCTGTTTTTT
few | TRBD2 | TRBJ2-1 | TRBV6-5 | CASSFPRNTGTISYNEQFF | TGTGCCAGCAGCTTTCCCCGCAACACCGGGACTATATCCTACAATGAGCAGTTCTTC
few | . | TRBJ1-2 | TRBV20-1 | CSARTPGPKEDGYTF | TGCAGTGCTAGGACCCCGGGACCGAAAGAGGATGGCTACACCTTC
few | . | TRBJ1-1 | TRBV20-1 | CSARGGGTEAFF | TGCAGTGCTAGAGGCGGGGGCACTGAAGCTTTCTTT
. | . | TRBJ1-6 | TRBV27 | CASSLSGGVNSPLHF | TGTGCCAGCAGTTTATCGGGGGGGGTCAATTCACCCCTCCACTTT
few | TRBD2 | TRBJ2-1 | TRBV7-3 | CASSSGTSYEQFF | TGTGCCAGCAGCTCGGGGACTAGCTATGAGCAGTTCTTC
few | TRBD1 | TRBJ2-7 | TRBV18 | CASSLYRGYEQYF | TGTGCCAGCTCACTTTACAGGGGCTACGAGCAGTACTTC
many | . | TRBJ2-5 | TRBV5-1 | CASSLSTATQETQYF | TGCGCCAGCAGCCTATCGACCGCTACCCAAGAGACCCAGTACTTC
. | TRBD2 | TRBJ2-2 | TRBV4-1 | CASRQRTSGFLVANTGELFF | TGCGCCAGCAGACAACGGACTAGCGGCTTCCTCGTTGCGAACACCGGGGAGCTGTTTTTT
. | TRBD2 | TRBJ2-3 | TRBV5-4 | CASSLLLAGRSTDTQYF | TGTGCCAGCAGCTTGTTACTAGCGGGACGTAGCACAGATACGCAGTATTTT
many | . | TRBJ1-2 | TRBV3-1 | CASSQYRGANGYTF | TGTGCCAGCAGCCAATACCGGGGGGCGAATGGCTACACCTTC
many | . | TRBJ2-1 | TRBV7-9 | CASSPWGTDEQFF | TGTGCCAGCAGCCCCTGGGGTACGGATGAGCAGTTCTTC
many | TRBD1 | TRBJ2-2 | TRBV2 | CASRTGQLTGELFF | TGTGCCAGCAGGACGGGACAGCTCACCGGGGAGCTGTTTTTT
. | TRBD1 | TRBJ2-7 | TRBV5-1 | CASSSTTGAAGYEQYF | TGCGCCAGCAGCTCCACGACAGGGGCGGCGGGGTACGAGCAGTACTTC
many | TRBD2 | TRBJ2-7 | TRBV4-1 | CASSQDGAGGPYEQYF | TGCGCCAGCAGCCAAGATGGAGCGGGAGGGCCCTACGAGCAGTACTTC
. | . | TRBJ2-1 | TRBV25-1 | CASSHGLTYSSYNEQFF | TGTGCCAGCAGTCATGGACTAACGTACAGCTCCTACAATGAGCAGTTCTTC
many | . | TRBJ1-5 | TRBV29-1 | CSVGPEGSQHF | TGCAGTGTAGGGCCGGAGGGGTCCCAGCATTTT
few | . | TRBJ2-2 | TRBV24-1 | CATSQYPNTGELFF | TGTGCCACCAGTCAGTATCCGAACACCGGGGAGCTGTTTTTT
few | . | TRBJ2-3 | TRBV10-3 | CAIRDGVSTDTQYF | TGTGCCATCAGGGACGGAGTTAGCACAGATACGCAGTATTTT
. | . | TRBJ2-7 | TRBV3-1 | CASSQGGGFGPTYEQYF | TGTGCCAGCAGCCAAGGGGGGGGCTTCGGACCGACCTACGAGCAGTACTTC
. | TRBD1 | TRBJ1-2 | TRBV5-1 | CASSPQGGYGYTF | TGCGCCAGCAGTCCCCAGGGGGGCTATGGCTACACCTTC
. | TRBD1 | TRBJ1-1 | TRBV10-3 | CAISAGQGVGGTEAFF | TGTGCCATCAGTGCGGGACAGGGAGTAGGGGGCACTGAAGCTTTCTTT
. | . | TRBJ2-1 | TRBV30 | CAWRVDEQFF | TGTGCCTGGAGAGTGGATGAGCAGTTCTTC
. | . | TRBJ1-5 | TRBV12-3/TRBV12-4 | CASSLIGGGNNQPQHF | TGTGCCAGCAGTTTAATAGGGGGTGGAAACAATCAGCCCCAGCATTTT
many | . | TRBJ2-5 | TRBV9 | CASSVGTFQETQYF | TGTGCCAGCAGCGTAGGGACATTCCAAGAGACCCAGTACTTC
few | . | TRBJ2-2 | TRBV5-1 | CASSYARDTNTGELFF | TGCGCCAGCAGCTACGCCAGGGATACGAACACCGGGGAGCTGTTTTTT